This T cell receptor beta chain is from a study of blood T cell repertoires in COVID-19. Looking at the study overall: The cDNA or gDNA used as material had been derived from T cells, B-cell-depleted T cells, or PBMCs.

Per the original data handling: Amplified reference gene primers provided the basis for estimating nucleated cell counts. Sequencing was performed with immunoSEQ multiplex PCR; in TCRdb, only in-frame clones are kept and a portion is missing. The V and J calls and clone size come from that table; D and trimming were worked out from the DNA. The sample includes about 210,000 clones, roughly nine tenths of them seen just once. The CDR3 extends over 13 amino acids. Germline V gene data show CDR1 as MNHNS and CDR2 as SASEGT. About this clone: Compared with germline, one end of the junction differs, possibly owing to a read error. Other nucleotide sequences from this sample produce the same CDR3.

This rearrangement joins TRBV6-1 to TRBJ2-1; D perhaps matches TRBD2 (5 bases). The receptor comes from a man under 40 with acute or convalescent COVID-19. Sequenced material: peripheral blood. CDR3 in DNA: TGCGCCAGCAGTGAGGGCGACTACAATGAGCAGTTCTTC. Amino acids: CASSEGDYNEQFF.